The 27 T cell receptor beta chains below all came from one sample that was sequenced in a study of T-cell reconstitution after alpha-beta-depleted transplantation in children. Preparation of the TCRbeta library used unique molecular identifiers. TCRdb re-called the PCR reads with MiXCR, one entry per CDR3 protein. The table shows more than 550,000 distinct CDR3 sequences, with 10% to 13% occurring only once. Sequenced material: PBMCs from the stem cell graft donor, taken from the stem cell graft. These receptors were taken from a human donor who donated a stem cell graft to a child with acute myeloid leukemia.

With respect to this clonotype: A clone one base away is much larger, so this may be a read error. Without the conserved terminal phenylalanine or tryptophan, this CDR3 likely stems from a read error. The chain is built from TRBV7-9 and TRBJ1-4, with D uncertain. V dropped 8 bases and J dropped 5 bases, with 15 bases sitting between them. The CDR3 consists of 14 residues. The germline gives CDR1 SEHNR, CDR2 FQNEAQ (reference sequence). In DNA, the CDR3 is TGTGCCAGCGGACCCACATCTGACAATGAAAAACTGTTTATT. Residues: CASGPTSDNEKLFI.

The chain employs TRBV7-2 and TRBJ1-1; 10 positions agree with TRBD1. This CDR3 is built from 15 residues. Unmatched junction bases numbered 12, after V lost 4 bases and J lost 10 bases. The V gene's germline CDR1 is SGHTA and CDR2 FQGNSA. The CDR3 region has the DNA TGTGCCAGCAGCTCGACCGGGACAGGGGTTGAGATAGCTTTCTTT. The encoded protein is CASSSTGTGVEIAFF.

This clonotype occurred once. The chain combines TRBV2 with TRBJ1-3; perhaps TRBD1 as D (5 bases). The V end lost 6 bases, the J end lost 0 bases, and 12 bases lay between the germline ends. The CDR3 length is 15 residues. CDR1 and CDR2 from the germline V gene are SNHLY and FYNNEI. CDR3 amino acids: CASSPGINSGNTIYF. The CDR3 DNA reads TGTGCCAGCAGCCCAGGGATCAACTCTGGAAACACCATATATTTT.

This clonotype came up a few times. The V and J genes are TRBV12-3 or TRBV12-4 and TRBJ2-3, with 11 bases that match TRBD2. This CDR3 is built from 15 residues. The V gene end was trimmed by 5 bases and the J gene end by 4 bases; junction bases not matched to a gene: 5. The CDR3 DNA follows: TGTGCCAGCAGTAAACTAGCGGGAGCCGCAGATACGCAGTATTTT. Protein sequence: CASSKLAGAADTQYF.

This chain joins TRBV7-3 and TRBJ2-7, with TRBD2 identical over 7 bases. V shed 2 bases and J 7 bases; nucleotides not matched to a gene: 8. This CDR3 has 14 amino acids. Germline V lookup: CDR1 SGHTA, CDR2 FQGTGA. The CDR3 is CASSLVGGSREQYF. CDR3 DNA sequence: TGTGCCAGCAGCTTAGTGGGCGGGAGTCGGGAGCAGTACTTC.

This clonotype was seen many times. The chain couples TRBV5-1 to TRBJ2-1, with TRBD2 matching 8 bases. The CDR3 consists of 14 residues. With V trimmed by 4 bases and J by 7 bases, 7 bases remained unmatched. Germline loops: CDR1 SGHRS, CDR2 YFSETQ. The CDR3 nucleotides read TGCGCCAGCAGCCTAATTAAGCGGGAGAATGAGCAGTTCTTC. Protein sequence: CASSLIKRENEQFF. The whole variable domain, remainder taken from reference TRBV5-1 and TRBJ2-1, is KAGVTQTPRYLIKTRGQQVTLSCSPISGHRSVSWYQQTPGQGLQFLFEYFSETQRNKGNFPGRFSGRQFSNSRSEMNVSTLELGDSALYLCASSLIKRENEQFFGPGTRLTVL.

This clonotype was counted ten times or more. J is TRBJ1-1 and V is TRBV5-5; D call uncertain. The CDR3 loop spans 12 amino acids. Trimming removed 2 bases from V and 4 bases from J, with 6 bases in between. CDR1 and CDR2 from the germline V gene are SGHKS and YYEKEE (reference sequence). CDR3 loop: CASSLGATEAFF. CDR3 DNA: TGTGCCAGCAGCTTAGGTGCCACTGAAGCTTTCTTT.

The chain carries TRBV6-6 and TRBJ2-5; no clear D gene. This CDR3 is 12 amino acids long. Germline CDR1 and CDR2: MNHNY and SVGAGI (reference sequence). The V and J ends lost 6 bases and 2 bases respectively, with 7 bases between them. The CDR3 spells CASRLWQETQYF. Here the CDR3 DNA reads TGTGCCAGCAGGCTTTGGCAAGAGACCCAGTACTTC.

The CDR3 coding sequence is TGCAGTGCTAGCCCCAGGACAGGATACAATGAGCAGTTCTTC. Its translation is CSASPRTGYNEQFF. The J gene is TRBJ2-1, the V gene TRBV20-1; 7 bases fit TRBD1. The V and J ends lost 3 bases and 4 bases, in that order; junction bases with no gene match: 6. CDR1 and CDR2 (germline): DFQATT, SNEGSKA (reference sequence). The CDR3 covers 14 residues.

In this sample, this clonotype turned up a few times. This chain connects TRBV7-8 to TRBJ1-1; D remains unclear. CDR3 length: 14 residues. V lost 4 bases and J lost 10, with 19 bases in between. The V gene's germline CDR1 is SGHVS and CDR2 FQNEAQ. CDR3 sequence reads: CASSSVGRETRAFF. The CDR3 DNA is TGTGCCAGCAGCTCAGTAGGGCGGGAGACTCGAGCTTTCTTT. Filled out from reference TRBV7-8 and TRBJ1-1, the complete variable domain reads GAGVSQSPRYKVAKRGQDVALRCDPISGHVSLFWYQQALGQGPEFLTYFQNEAQLDKSGLPSDRFFAERPEGSVSTLKIQRTQQEDSAVYLCASSSVGRETRAFFGQGTRLTVV.

This chain joins TRBV3-1 and TRBJ1-3; 9 bases align to TRBD1. The CDR3 sequence is 15 residues long. CDR1 and CDR2 from the germline V gene are LGHDT and YNNKEL (reference sequence). V lost 8 bases and J lost 6; bases outside the gene matches: 11. Written as DNA, the CDR3 is TGTGCCAGCTGTGCACAGGGGGCGCTTGCAAACACCATATATTTT. Amino acids: CASCAQGALANTIYF.

The chain recombines TRBV4-3 with TRBJ1-6; 8 bases are a match to TRBD1. Trimming removed 5 bases from V and 6 bases from J; junction bases left unmatched: 6. CDR1 is LGHNA, CDR2 YSLEER, per germline. The CDR3 spans 15 residues. The CDR3 nucleotides read TGCGCCAGCAGCTCGAACAGGGGGAGTAATTCACCCCTCCACTTT. Protein sequence: CASSSNRGSNSPLHF.

The rearrangement links TRBV20-1 to TRBJ1-6; 8 nucleotides line up with TRBD1. Germline CDR1 is DFQATT and CDR2 is SNEGSKA (reference sequence). This CDR3 is built from 13 residues. The junction had 7 bases not matched to a gene; V was cut back by 6 bases and J by 9 bases. The CDR3 protein is CSAKDRVGSPLHF. The CDR3 DNA reads TGCAGTGCAAAGGACAGGGTTGGTTCACCCCTCCACTTT.

The table lists this clonotype with many counts. This chain links TRBV7-9 with TRBJ2-3; D might be TRBD2 (5 bases). The CDR3 runs 14 residues. The germline V gene encodes CDR1 SEHNR and CDR2 FQNEAQ (reference sequence). V lost 1 base and J lost 4, with 9 bases in between. For the CDR3, the DNA is TGTGCCAGCAGCTTAGGTCGGGAACCAGATACGCAGTATTTT. It translates to CASSLGREPDTQYF.

This clonotype was recorded at least ten times. This chain connects TRBV24-1 to TRBJ2-1; 8 nucleotides match TRBD2. Germline V lookup: CDR1 KGHDR, CDR2 SFDVKD. The V gene end was trimmed by 1 base and the J gene end by 8 bases; junction bases not matched to a gene: 9. The CDR3 contains 16 residues. The CDR3 region is CATSDLSGSKGDEQFF. Written as DNA, the CDR3 is TGTGCCACCAGTGATTTAAGCGGGAGTAAGGGCGATGAGCAGTTCTTC.

This clonotype has a single count. At one of its ends the junction is not consistent with the germline gene, which may arise from a read error. The rearrangement uses TRBV5-1 and TRBJ2-7; 7 nucleotides match TRBD2. The CDR3 spans 19 residues. Germline loops: CDR1 SGHRS, CDR2 YFSETQ. In nucleotides, the CDR3 is TGCGCCAGCAGCTTGGTCGGGGGGAGTCGTTCGATGAGCTCCTACGAGCATTACTTC. Translated, it gives CASSLVGGSRSMSSYEHYF.

This chain links TRBV5-6 with TRBJ2-1; 13 bases fit TRBD2. The CDR3 has 15 amino acids. The trim removed 5 bases at V and 10 bases at J, leaving 9 bases unmatched. Germline-derived CDR1 and CDR2 are SGHDT and YYEEEE. The CDR3 nucleotides are TGTGCCAGCAGAGACGGGACTAGCGGGATCCTCGAGCAGTTCTTC. Its translation: CASRDGTSGILEQFF.

This clonotype appeared once. The chain recombines TRBV7-3 with TRBJ1-1, with 9 nucleotides matching TRBD1. V lost 5 bases to trimming and J lost 5 bases; unmatched junction nucleotides: 15. The V gene's germline CDR1 is SGHTA and CDR2 FQGTGA. The CDR3 contains 17 residues. For the CDR3, the DNA is TGTGCCAGCAGCCCCACGGGAGCGGACAGGGGAAGGACTGAAGCTTTCTTT. Translation gives CASSPTGADRGRTEAFF.

The chain is built from TRBV14 and TRBJ2-3; 11 bases line up with TRBD2. The germline gives CDR1 SGHDN, CDR2 FVKESK. The CDR3 contains 17 residues. V lost 5 bases to trimming and J lost 5 bases; unmatched junction nucleotides: 12. The CDR3 DNA sequence: TGTGCCAGCAGCAGGAGAGGGAGACTAGCGGGAATAGATACGCAGTATTTT. It is translated as CASSRRGRLAGIDTQYF.

In this sample, this clonotype turned up a few times. The chain has TRBV20-1 and TRBJ2-7; 14 bases match TRBD2. The ends lost 6 bases at V and 7 bases at J; junction bases unmatched: 11. CDR1 DFQATT and CDR2 SNEGSKA come from the germline V gene (reference sequence). The CDR3 is made up of 15 amino acids. This CDR3 is CSAPPGTSGSGEQYF. Written as DNA, the CDR3 is TGCAGTGCCCCCCCCGGGACTAGCGGGAGTGGGGAGCAGTACTTC.

This clonotype was counted only a few times. V and J are TRBV20-1 and TRBJ2-3; the D is unclear. V lost 7 bases, J lost 3 bases, and 8 bases lay in between. The V gene's germline CDR1 is DFQATT and CDR2 SNEGSKA (reference sequence). This CDR3 contains 11 residues. CDR3 protein: CSGQKTDTQYF. For the CDR3, the DNA is TGCAGTGGTCAGAAAACAGATACGCAGTATTTT.

This clonotype was seen only a few times. The chain couples TRBV7-2 to TRBJ1-4; no firm D call. This CDR3 has 15 amino acids. The V end was cut by 0 bases, the J end by 8 bases, with 13 bases between. CDR1 SGHTA and CDR2 FQGNSA come from the germline V gene. The CDR3 DNA follows: TGTGCCAGCAGCTTAGCGAGGCCCGCGGGAGAAAAACTGTTTTTT. Protein: CASSLARPAGEKLFF.

This clonotype was detected ten times or more. The chain uses TRBV4-2 and TRBJ2-1, with TRBD2 matching over 10 bases. Germline assignment: CDR1 LGHNA and CDR2 YNFKEQ. The CDR3 consists of 13 residues. J gave up 6 bases and V 8 bases, and 4 bases lay outside the gene matches. CDR3: CASGGLAVNEQFF. CDR3 nucleotide sequence: TGTGCCAGCGGAGGACTAGCGGTCAATGAGCAGTTCTTC.

The rearrangement uses TRBV28 and TRBJ2-1; 11 bases align to TRBD2. Germline CDR1 is MDHEN and CDR2 is SYDVKM. With 8 bases clipped from V and 5 bases from J, the junction kept 17 bases outside the gene matches. The CDR3 runs to 18 residues. The CDR3 spells CASYPWGVAGGPDNEQFF. The CDR3 DNA is TGTGCCAGCTACCCTTGGGGGGTAGCGGGAGGGCCTGACAATGAGCAGTTCTTC. The whole variable domain, filled in from reference TRBV28 and TRBJ2-1, reads DVKVTQSSRYLVKRTGEKVFLECVQDMDHENMFWYRQDPGLGLRLIYFSYDVKMKEKGDIPEGYSVSREKKERFSLILESASTNQTSMYLCASYPWGVAGGPDNEQFFGPGTRLTVL.

This clonotype has only a few counts. V usage is TRBV30 and J usage is TRBJ2-3; 8 positions agree with TRBD2. With 0 bases clipped from V and 4 bases from J, the junction kept 6 bases outside the gene matches. The CDR3 loop spans 15 amino acids. Per germline, CDR1 GTSNPN and CDR2 SVGIG (reference sequence). CDR3 nucleotide sequence: TGTGCCTGGAGTGTGAACGGGAGGGCAGCAGATACGCAGTATTTT. Translating it yields CAWSVNGRAADTQYF.

Many counts were recorded for this clonotype. The chain couples TRBV19 to TRBJ2-1; 10 bases agree with TRBD2. Germline V gene sequence: CDR1 LNHDA, CDR2 SQIVND (reference sequence). The CDR3 has 17 residues. V dropped 6 bases and J dropped 9; count of bases not matched to a gene: 17. The DNA of the CDR3 is TGTGCCAGTAGCTATAGACTAGCGGGCCCGTATTTAGGTGAGCAGTTCTTC. The encoded protein is CASSYRLAGPYLGEQFF.

This clonotype has ten or more counts. The chain carries TRBV10-3 and TRBJ2-3; 9 bases line up with TRBD2. Germline CDR1 reads ENHRY; CDR2 reads SYGVKD. This CDR3 region has 14 residues. Losses at the gene ends were 4 bases for V and 5 bases for J; bases not matched to a gene: 4. CDR3 in amino acids: CAISGDSGRDTQYF. In nucleotides, the CDR3 is TGTGCCATCAGTGGGGATAGCGGGAGAGATACGCAGTATTTT.